The rows below give T cell receptor beta chains drawn from one sample of a study of T cells expressing NK-cell markers. TCRdb reworked the 5' RACE reads into one entry per CDR3 protein, no DNA. The record lists 300,000 to 450,000 distinct CDR3 sequences, of which the ten most abundant hold under 6.5%. Sample: blood T cells: a sorted CD56 or NKG2C T cell subset, CD4+ or CD8+ T cells, or bulk PBMC T cells (not recorded which). These receptors all come from a man aged 18-70 years in good health. Each CDR3 is given with its conserved first and last residue.

V	length	J	CDR3
TRBV28	14	TRBJ1-4	CASSSGVKSEKLFF
TRBV5-1	16	TRBJ2-5	CASSRGPAGEGETQYF
TRBV12-3/TRBV12-4	14	TRBJ1-4	CASRGGGAYEKLFF
TRBV5-5	14	TRBJ1-2	CASSPTQGNYGYTF
TRBV20-1	11	TRBJ1-6	CSPGNNSPLHF
TRBV7-2	15	TRBJ2-4	CASSLVGGKRGIQYF
TRBV5-1	13	TRBJ2-1	CASSSVPQGEQFF
TRBV27	15	TRBJ2-1	CASSPWLGPYNEQFF
TRBV12-3/TRBV12-4	17	TRBJ2-5	CASSLAGLAGTQETQYF
TRBV7-9	13	TRBJ1-4	CASSLIPNEKLFF
TRBV27	14	TRBJ1-3	CARRRLDRGNTIYF
TRBV28	16	TRBJ2-1	CASSSILAASYNEQFF
TRBV4-1	17	TRBJ2-6	CASSQGGQGYGANVLTF
TRBV3-1	14	TRBJ1-2	CASSPGALLGGYTF
TRBV7-9	13	TRBJ1-2	CASSHERNYGYTF
TRBV14	15	TRBJ2-1	CASSQLVSRSLEQFF
TRBV6-1	15	TRBJ1-2	CASAPQGQGGYGYTF
TRBV6-2/TRBV6-3	15	TRBJ2-5	CASSPGTKYQETQYF
TRBV4-2	17	TRBJ2-6	CASSQAQGPAGANVLTF
TRBV20-1	13	TRBJ1-6	CSAREGSGSPLHF
TRBV6-5	15	TRBJ2-2	CASSYSGANTGELFF
TRBV6-1	14	TRBJ2-3	CASTLGRGTDTQYF
TRBV27	14	TRBJ1-1	CASSLVHRDTEAFF
TRBV4-2	18	TRBJ2-3	CASMEGRTSGVSGDTQYF
TRBV19	14	TRBJ2-1	CASSIGSARDEQFF
TRBV7-9	14	TRBJ2-1	CASSLAGGSGEQFF
TRBV12-3/TRBV12-4	19	TRBJ2-1	CASSRRLAGAVSSYNEQFF
TRBV7-3	13	TRBJ2-5	CASSRGTQETQYF
TRBV2	11	TRBJ2-1	CASRKVNEQFF
TRBV6-4	17	TRBJ1-6	CASRTRPQGQSSSPLHF
TRBV5-6	13	TRBJ2-7	CASSRIGTSWQYF
TRBV20-1	14	TRBJ1-6	CSARVRGSTSPLHF
TRBV19	14	TRBJ2-7	CASRDLLSSYEQYF
TRBV7-2	16	TRBJ2-3	CASSFTSAVSTDTQYF
TRBV3-1	16	TRBJ2-5	CASSGLPTGGKETQYF